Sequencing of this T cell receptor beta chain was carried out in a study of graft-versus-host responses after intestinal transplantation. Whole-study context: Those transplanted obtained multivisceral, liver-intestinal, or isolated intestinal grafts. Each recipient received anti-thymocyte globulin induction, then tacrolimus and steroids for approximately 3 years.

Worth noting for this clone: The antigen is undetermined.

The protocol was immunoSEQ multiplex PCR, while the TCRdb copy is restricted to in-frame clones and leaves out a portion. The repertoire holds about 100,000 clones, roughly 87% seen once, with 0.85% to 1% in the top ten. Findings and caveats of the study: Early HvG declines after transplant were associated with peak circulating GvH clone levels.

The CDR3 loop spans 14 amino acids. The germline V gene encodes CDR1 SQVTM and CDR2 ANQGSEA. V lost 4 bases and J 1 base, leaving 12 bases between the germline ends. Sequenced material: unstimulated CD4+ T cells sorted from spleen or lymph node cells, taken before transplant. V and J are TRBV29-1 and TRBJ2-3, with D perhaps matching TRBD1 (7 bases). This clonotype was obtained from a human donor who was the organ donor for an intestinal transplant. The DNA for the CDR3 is TGCAGCGTTGGGCAGGGGGAGGGCACAGATACGCAGTATTTT. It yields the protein CSVGQGEGTDTQYF.